A single sample is the source of the 29 T cell receptor beta chains below, sequenced in a study of T cell changes during pregnancy in multiple sclerosis. Data came from immunoSEQ multiplex PCR; TCRdb stores just in-frame clones and leaves some out. In the table there are 30,000 or so clones, roughly 87% of which are singletons. This specimen was CD4+ T cells from peripheral blood mononuclear cells, taken in the second trimester of pregnancy. Receptors were obtained from a female donor with multiple sclerosis, enrolled in a pregnancy study.

The chain combines TRBV7-9 with TRBJ2-5; no clear D gene. The CDR3 consists of 14 residues. V was shortened by 4 bases and J by 4 bases, with 13 bases between the two germline ends. Germline-derived CDR1 and CDR2 are SEHNR and FQNEAQ (reference sequence). The DNA for the CDR3 is TGTGCCAGCAGCTCCGTCCCGGCAGGAGAGACCCAGTACTTC. Protein: CASSSVPAGETQYF.

This chain links TRBV7-9 with TRBJ2-5, with 8 bases matching TRBD1. CDR1 is SEHNR and CDR2 is FQNEAQ in the germline V gene (reference sequence). Germline trimming cut 5 bases from V and 5 bases from J; bases unmatched to any gene: 13. There are 16 residues in the CDR3. The CDR3 region is CASSPVEKTGEETQYF. DNA for the CDR3: TGTGCCAGCAGCCCAGTAGAAAAGACAGGGGAGGAGACCCAGTACTTC. The variable domain in full, completed from reference TRBV7-9 and TRBJ2-5, reads DTGVSQNPRHKITKRGQNVTFRCDPISEHNRLYWYRQTLGQGPEFLTYFQNEAQLEKSRLLSDRFSAERPKGSFSTLEIQRTEQGDSAMYLCASSPVEKTGEETQYFGPGTRLLVL.

This clone came up once. The genes are TRBV7-2 and TRBJ1-2, with D possibly being TRBD1 (6 bases). V was pared by 7 bases and J by 4 bases, with 16 bases between. The CDR3 runs 14 residues. Germline values: CDR1 SGHTA, CDR2 FQGNSA. The CDR3 coding sequence is TGTGCCAGCACCCAGAGGGGGGGTAGCTATGGCTACACCTTC. Amino acid sequence: CASTQRGGSYGYTF.

In this sample, this clone turned up a few times. The V and J genes are TRBV2 and TRBJ1-1; D ambiguous. This CDR3 is 10 amino acids long. Trimming cost V 8 bases and J 10 bases, with 11 bases left between them. Germline lookup yields CDR1 SNHLY and CDR2 FYNNEI. The CDR3 loop reads CASDNGRAFF. CDR3 nucleotide sequence: TGTGCCAGCGATAATGGGAGAGCTTTCTTT.

This clone was seen just once. The gene calls are TRBV14 and TRBJ2-6; D not certain. CDR1 SGHDN and CDR2 FVKESK come from the germline V gene. The CDR3 consists of 15 residues. The ends were cut back, 1 base at V and 0 bases at J, with 4 bases in the middle. This CDR3 is CASSQGSSGANVLTF. For the CDR3, the DNA is TGTGCCAGCAGCCAAGGGAGCTCTGGGGCCAACGTCCTGACTTTC.

This sequence joins TRBV5-1 and TRBJ2-7; D remains ambiguous. Between the trimmed V and J ends, which lost 6 bases and 7 bases, there was a span of 20 bases. The CDR3 contains 14 residues. CDR1 and CDR2 (germline): SGHRS, YFSETQ. CDR3: CASTFRPDEREQYF. CDR3 nucleotide sequence: TGCGCCAGCACCTTCCGCCCCGACGAGAGGGAGCAGTACTTC.

This clone was counted a few times. V usage is TRBV7-8 and J usage is TRBJ2-7; 10 positions match TRBD2. The junction had 8 bases not matched to a gene; V was cut back by 5 bases and J by 1 base. From germline, CDR1 is SGHVS and CDR2 FQNEAQ. The CDR3 extends over 16 amino acids. In DNA form, the CDR3 reads TGTGCCAGCAGCGGCCCTCTAGCGGGGGTTTCCTACGAGCAGTACTTC. Translated: CASSGPLAGVSYEQYF.

V and J are TRBV5-1 and TRBJ1-2; D is unresolved. The V gene lost 1 base and the J gene lost 0 bases, with 7 bases spanning the gap. Germline CDR1 reads SGHRS; CDR2 reads YFSETQ. This CDR3 has 14 amino acids. The CDR3 reads CASSLQAANYGYTF. In DNA form, the CDR3 reads TGCGCCAGCAGCTTGCAGGCAGCTAACTATGGCTACACCTTC.

This clone was observed once. CDR3 loop: CASSSLGTSGNGEQFF. The DNA of the CDR3 is TGTGCCAGCAGCTCGCTCGGGACTAGCGGGAATGGGGAGCAGTTCTTC. This chain joins TRBV11-3 and TRBJ2-1; 13 bases fit TRBD2. V gave up 4 bases and J gave up 10 bases; unmatched junction bases: 10. CDR1 and CDR2 (germline): SGHNT, YENEEA. The CDR3 runs to 16 residues.

This chain joins TRBV15 and TRBJ1-4; maybe TRBD1 (6 bases). The CDR3 length is 18 residues. Germline CDR1 is LNHNV and CDR2 is YYDKDF (reference sequence). V lost 0 bases to trimming and J lost 0 bases, with 14 bases between them. The CDR3 loop is CATSRDSFHRATNEKLFF. CDR3 DNA: TGTGCCACCAGCAGAGATTCCTTCCACAGGGCAACTAATGAAAAACTGTTTTTT.

This clone was counted a single time. The chain employs TRBV5-4 and TRBJ2-3; D might be TRBD2 (6 bases). Germline CDR1 SGHNT, CDR2 YYREEE (reference sequence). The V end was cut by 5 bases, the J end by 0 bases, with 10 bases between. The CDR3 runs to 14 residues. Written as DNA, the CDR3 is TGTGCCAGCAGGGACGGGACTAGCACAGATACGCAGTATTTT. It codes for CASRDGTSTDTQYF.

The chain has TRBV5-1 and TRBJ2-5; TRBD2 agrees at 10 bases. CDR1 is SGHRS, CDR2 YFSETQ, per germline. V lost 4 bases and J lost 3; bases outside the gene matches: 6. CDR3 length equals 15 residues. CDR3 in DNA: TGCGCCAGCAGCCTCTTAGCGGGGGGTAAAGAGACCCAGTACTTC. This codes for CASSLLAGGKETQYF.

The chain has TRBV27 and TRBJ1-6; weak D call: TRBD1 (5 bases). Germline CDR1 reads MNHEY; CDR2 reads SMNVEV (reference sequence). Trimming left V 1 base short and J 2 bases short, with 9 bases between. The CDR3 has 16 residues. CDR3 loop: CASSLFRGTYNSPLHF. As DNA, the CDR3 is TGTGCCAGCAGTTTATTTAGGGGAACCTATAATTCACCCCTCCACTTT.

J is TRBJ2-7 and V is TRBV7-2; D is perhaps TRBD2 (7 bases). V shed 5 bases and J shed 2 bases, with 13 bases lying between them. The CDR3 runs to 14 residues. CDR1 and CDR2 from the germline V gene are SGHTA and FQGNSA. CDR3 coding DNA: TGTGCCAGCAGCACGGGGGGCAAAGCCTACGAGCAGTACTTC. Protein product: CASSTGGKAYEQYF. The full variable domain, in which reference TRBV7-2 and TRBJ2-7 provide the parts outside the CDR3, is GAGVSQSPSNKVTEKGKDVELRCDPISGHTALYWYRQSLGQGLEFLIYFQGNSAPDKSGLPSDRFSAERTGGSVSTLTIQRTQQEDSAVYLCASSTGGKAYEQYFGPGTRLTVT.

The gene calls are TRBV11-2 and TRBJ2-7; TRBD2 matches 9 bases. V trimming: 5 bases; J trimming: 0 bases; junction bases outside the gene matches: 14. This CDR3 spans 18 amino acids. The germline CDR1 and CDR2 sequences are SGHAT and FQNNGV. Here the CDR3 DNA reads TGTGCCAGCAGCCCTAACTCCGGGACTAGCTGGTTCTCCTACGAGCAGTACTTC. This codes for CASSPNSGTSWFSYEQYF. Together with reference TRBV11-2 and TRBJ2-7, the CDR3 gives the full variable domain: EAGVAQSPRYKIIEKRQSVAFWCNPISGHATLYWYQQILGQGPKLLIQFQNNGVVDDSQLPKDRFSAERLKGVDSTLKIQPAKLEDSAVYLCASSPNSGTSWFSYEQYFGPGTRLTVT.

This chain connects TRBV18 to TRBJ2-3; D remains ambiguous. The CDR3 is 14 amino acids. V lost 3 bases, J lost 2 bases, and 9 bases lay in between. Per germline, CDR1 KGHSH and CDR2 LQKENI. The CDR3 is CASSPTANTDTQYF. In DNA form, the CDR3 reads TGTGCCAGCTCACCGACTGCGAACACAGATACGCAGTATTTT.

This sequence joins TRBV18 and TRBJ1-1; D gene uncertain. Germline CDR1 and CDR2: KGHSH and LQKENI. Trimming removed 6 bases at V and 1 base at J, with 12 bases between. This CDR3 has 14 amino acids. In nucleotides, the CDR3 is TGTGCCAGCTCCGCACAGCCAACGAACACTGAAGCTTTCTTT. This gives the protein CASSAQPTNTEAFF.

V and J are TRBV15 and TRBJ2-2; D gene unclear. V shed 1 base and J shed 2 bases, with 2 bases lying between them. The CDR3 is 13 residues long. CDR1 is LNHNV and CDR2 is YYDKDF in the germline V gene (reference sequence). This CDR3 reads CATSRANTGELFF. Here the CDR3 DNA reads TGTGCCACCAGCAGAGCAAACACCGGGGAGCTGTTTTTT.

The rearrangement joins TRBV5-5 to TRBJ1-6; 10 nucleotides line up with TRBD1. From germline, CDR1 is SGHKS and CDR2 YYEKEE (reference sequence). CDR3 length: 15 amino acids. Trimming at V came to 3 bases and at J to 8 bases, leaving 5 bases not matched to a gene. CDR3 sequence reads: CASSWAGTGDSPLHF. The CDR3 DNA reads as TGTGCCAGCAGCTGGGCCGGGACAGGGGATTCACCCCTCCACTTT.

The chain links TRBV11-2 to TRBJ2-7; maybe TRBD2 (6 bases). The CDR3 has 14 residues. Trimming cost V 4 bases and J 3 bases, with 13 bases left between them. CDR1 and CDR2 (germline): SGHAT, FQNNGV. As DNA, the CDR3 is TGTGCCAGCAGCTCGGGACTCCGGGGCTACGAGCAGTACTTC. The encoded protein is CASSSGLRGYEQYF.

The chain combines TRBV6-5 with TRBJ2-3; D gene uncertain. Trimming removed 0 bases from V and 5 bases from J, with 12 bases in between. From germline, CDR1 is MNHEY and CDR2 SVGAGI. The CDR3 runs 15 residues. Written as DNA, the CDR3 is TGTGCCAGCAGTTACTCGTTTACAGCTCAAGATACGCAGTATTTT. Its translation is CASSYSFTAQDTQYF.

The V call is TRBV2, the J call TRBJ1-2; TRBD1 agrees at 7 bases. The CDR3 totals 14 residues. Germline CDR1 SNHLY, CDR2 FYNNEI. The junction had 6 bases not matched to a gene; V was cut back by 6 bases and J by 2 bases. The CDR3 protein is CASRGDSPNYGYTF. Written as DNA, the CDR3 is TGTGCCAGCAGAGGGGACAGCCCCAACTATGGCTACACCTTC.

The chain combines TRBV7-3 with TRBJ2-1; the match to TRBD1 covers 7 bases. V lost 1 base, J lost 0 bases, and 0 bases stayed unmatched. Germline lookup yields CDR1 SGHTA and CDR2 FQGTGA. This CDR3 spans 15 amino acids. Here the CDR3 DNA reads TGTGCCAGCAGCTTAAGGGACAGCTCCTACAATGAGCAGTTCTTC. This gives the protein CASSLRDSSYNEQFF.

The chain is built from TRBV19 and TRBJ1-6; weak D call: TRBD1 (5 bases). This CDR3 comprises 14 residues. V was clipped by 6 bases and J by 9 bases, with 15 bases between them. Germline V gene sequence: CDR1 LNHDA, CDR2 SQIVND (reference sequence). The CDR3 sequence is CASRSQGASSPLHF. In DNA, the CDR3 is TGTGCCAGTAGGTCCCAAGGGGCCAGTTCACCCCTCCACTTT.

This chain links TRBV28 with TRBJ1-2, with 8 bases lining up with TRBD1. V lost 6 bases and J lost 4; bases outside the gene matches: 16. The CDR3 is 17 amino acids. Germline CDR1 is MDHEN and CDR2 is SYDVKM. The CDR3 spells CASSSYGGQGAGYGYTF. The DNA of the CDR3 is TGTGCCAGCAGCTCCTACGGGGGGCAGGGGGCCGGCTATGGCTACACCTTC.

The J gene is TRBJ2-3, the V gene TRBV12-5; D gene ambiguous. The CDR3 covers 15 residues. V was trimmed by 5 bases and J by 1 base, leaving 13 bases between them. CDR1 LGHNT and CDR2 FRNRAP come from the germline V gene. CDR3 sequence: CASGPPASRTDTQYF. The DNA of the CDR3 is TGTGCTAGTGGTCCGCCGGCTAGTCGCACAGATACGCAGTATTTT.

The chain employs TRBV30 and TRBJ1-6, with 7 bases identical to TRBD1. The CDR3 is 13 residues long. CDR1 is GTSNPN and CDR2 is SVGIG in the germline V gene (reference sequence). CDR3 residues: CPPVEGAFSPLHF. CDR3 DNA: TGTCCCCCGGTGGAGGGGGCGTTTTCACCCCTCCACTTT.

The chain employs TRBV5-4 and TRBJ1-1; D is perhaps TRBD1 (5 bases). The CDR3 loop spans 14 amino acids. V shed 4 bases and J shed 1 base, with 11 bases lying between them. Germline lookup yields CDR1 SGHNT and CDR2 YYREEE (reference sequence). CDR3 sequence reads: CASSPGLRNTEAFF. The CDR3 DNA reads as TGTGCCAGCAGCCCGGGACTGCGGAACACTGAAGCTTTCTTT.

The chain couples TRBV6-1 to TRBJ1-2; 9 bases match TRBD1. With 3 bases clipped from V and 2 bases from J, the junction kept 4 bases outside the gene matches. CDR3 length: 15 residues. Germline-derived CDR1 and CDR2 are MNHNS and SASEGT. The CDR3 DNA reads as TGTGCCAGCAGTGAGGACAGGGGAGGAAACTATGGCTACACCTTC. Protein product: CASSEDRGGNYGYTF.